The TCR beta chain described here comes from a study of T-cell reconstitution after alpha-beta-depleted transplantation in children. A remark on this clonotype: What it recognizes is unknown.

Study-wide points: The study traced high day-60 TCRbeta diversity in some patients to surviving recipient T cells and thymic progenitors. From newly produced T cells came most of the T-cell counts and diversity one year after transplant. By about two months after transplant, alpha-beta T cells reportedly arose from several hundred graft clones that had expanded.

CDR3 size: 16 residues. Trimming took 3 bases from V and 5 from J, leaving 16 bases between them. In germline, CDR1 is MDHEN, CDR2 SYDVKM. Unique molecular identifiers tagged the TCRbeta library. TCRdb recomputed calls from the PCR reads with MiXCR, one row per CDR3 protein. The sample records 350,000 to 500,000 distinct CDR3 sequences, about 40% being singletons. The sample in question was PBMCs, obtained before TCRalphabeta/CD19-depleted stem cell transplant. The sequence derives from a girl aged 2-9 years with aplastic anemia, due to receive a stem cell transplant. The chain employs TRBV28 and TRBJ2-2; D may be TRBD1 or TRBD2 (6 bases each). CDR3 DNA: TGTGCCAGCAGTTTTAGGGGGGCAGGGTTGACCGGGGAGCTGTTTTTT. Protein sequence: CASSFRGAGLTGELFF.